Listed below are T cell receptor beta chains from one sample, sequenced in a study of control samples from healthy donors and cancer patients. Assay used: immunoSEQ multiplex PCR; TCRdb lists only in-frame clones, some missing. The data contain over 100,000 clones, about nine tenths of them singletons. Source material: blood. Receptors originate from a woman in her fifties or sixties in good health. Each CDR3 is given with its conserved first and last residue. A D gene is named only where the DNA matches it firmly. The size of a clone is reported for some rows only, either as once, few or many, or as a class for expanded clones.

abundance: once; d_gene: TRBD1; v_gene: TRBV6-4; j_gene: TRBJ1-2; CDR3nt: TGTGCCAGCAGTGACTCGATGGGACAGGGCCTTTATGGCTACACCTTC; CDR3aa: CASSDSMGQGLYGYTF
abundance: NA; d_gene: TRBD2; v_gene: TRBV3-1/TRBV3-2; j_gene: TRBJ2-7; CDR3nt: TGTGCCAGCAGCGAAGTAGCGGGACAATCCTACGAGCAGTACTTC; CDR3aa: CASSEVAGQSYEQYF
abundance: NA; d_gene: TRBD1; v_gene: TRBV15; j_gene: TRBJ2-7; CDR3nt: TGTGCCACCAGCAGAGGACTGGGACAGGGTGAAGGTGAGCAGTACTTC; CDR3aa: CATSRGLGQGEGEQYF
abundance: NA; d_gene: NA; v_gene: TRBV6-6; j_gene: TRBJ1-1; CDR3nt: TGTGCCAGCAGGCCGCCGAGACAGGTATCTGAAGCTTTCTTT; CDR3aa: CASRPPRQVSEAFF
abundance: NA; d_gene: NA; v_gene: TRBV27; j_gene: TRBJ1-2; CDR3nt: TGTGCCAGCAGGGGGTCCACGGGACGCGGCTACACCTTC; CDR3aa: CASRGSTGRGYTF
abundance: NA; d_gene: NA; v_gene: TRBV2; j_gene: TRBJ2-7; CDR3nt: TGTGCCAGCAGTATGGGCGGGATCTCCTACGAGCAGTACTTC; CDR3aa: CASSMGGISYEQYF
abundance: few; d_gene: NA; v_gene: TRBV7-9; j_gene: TRBJ2-7; CDR3nt: TGTGCCAGCAGCTTAGCGCCAGGGCCCCACGAGCAGTACTTC; CDR3aa: CASSLAPGPHEQYF
abundance: NA; d_gene: NA; v_gene: TRBV5-1; j_gene: TRBJ2-5; CDR3nt: TGCGCCAGCAGCCCGTGGGGAGGACGGGAGACCCAGTACTTC; CDR3aa: CASSPWGGRETQYF
abundance: NA; d_gene: TRBD2; v_gene: TRBV30; j_gene: TRBJ2-1; CDR3nt: TGTGCCTTTACGGGACTAGCGGGTCGTGAGCAGTTCTTC; CDR3aa: CAFTGLAGREQFF
abundance: NA; d_gene: NA; v_gene: TRBV5-6; j_gene: TRBJ2-7; CDR3nt: TGTGCCAGCAGCCCCCTAAGTCTGGACTCCTACGAGCAGTACTTC; CDR3aa: CASSPLSLDSYEQYF
abundance: medium-sized; d_gene: TRBD2; v_gene: TRBV6-5; j_gene: TRBJ2-7; CDR3nt: TGTGCCAGCAATAAGGAGCGGGGCTACGAGCAGTACTTC; CDR3aa: CASNKERGYEQYF
abundance: NA; d_gene: NA; v_gene: TRBV12-3/TRBV12-4; j_gene: TRBJ2-7; CDR3nt: TGTGCCAGCAGTCCACTTGGGTACGAGCAGTACTTC; CDR3aa: CASSPLGYEQYF
abundance: NA; d_gene: NA; v_gene: TRBV28; j_gene: TRBJ1-1; CDR3nt: TGTGCCAGCAGTCCTCGCAGGGAAGACACTGAAGCTTTCTTT; CDR3aa: CASSPRREDTEAFF
abundance: NA; d_gene: NA; v_gene: TRBV4-2; j_gene: TRBJ2-2; CDR3nt: TGTGCCAGCAGCCAAGTTCTGGACACCCCTGGCACCGGGGAGCTGTTTTTT; CDR3aa: CASSQVLDTPGTGELFF
abundance: NA; d_gene: NA; v_gene: TRBV7-9; j_gene: TRBJ2-1; CDR3nt: TGTGCCAGCAGCGCCGAGGTCCCAGGGCACAATGAGCAGTTCTTC; CDR3aa: CASSAEVPGHNEQFF
abundance: NA; d_gene: TRBD1; v_gene: TRBV30; j_gene: TRBJ2-3; CDR3nt: TGTGCCTGGAGTTTAGGACAGGGCAAAGATACGCAGTATTTT; CDR3aa: CAWSLGQGKDTQYF
abundance: NA; d_gene: TRBD2; v_gene: TRBV5-1; j_gene: TRBJ2-4; CDR3nt: TGCGCCAGCAGCTTGAATCGACTAGCGGAGAACATTCAGTACTTC; CDR3aa: CASSLNRLAENIQYF
abundance: NA; d_gene: NA; v_gene: TRBV12-3/TRBV12-4; j_gene: TRBJ2-2; CDR3nt: TGTGCCAGCAGTCGCAGTGCAGGGGAGCTGTTTTTT; CDR3aa: CASSRSAGELFF
abundance: once; d_gene: NA; v_gene: TRBV7-6; j_gene: TRBJ2-7; CDR3nt: TGTGCCAGCAGGGTTCGGGACGGACCGACCTACGAGCAGTACTTC; CDR3aa: CASRVRDGPTYEQYF
abundance: NA; d_gene: NA; v_gene: TRBV25-1; j_gene: TRBJ1-1; CDR3nt: TGTGCCAGCAGTGAGGAGATGAGGACTGAAGCTTTCTTT; CDR3aa: CASSEEMRTEAFF
abundance: once; d_gene: NA; v_gene: TRBV30; j_gene: TRBJ2-3; CDR3nt: TGTGCCTGGAGCAGAGGAGGGGGGGAGGTAGATACGCAGTATTTT; CDR3aa: CAWSRGGGEVDTQYF
abundance: NA; d_gene: TRBD1; v_gene: TRBV5-1; j_gene: TRBJ1-1; CDR3nt: TGCGCCAGCTCTAGGCCAACGGGAGACAGGGTTGGAACTGAAGCTTTCTTT; CDR3aa: CASSRPTGDRVGTEAFF
abundance: NA; d_gene: TRBD2; v_gene: TRBV20-1; j_gene: TRBJ2-6; CDR3nt: TGCAGTGCTAGTGAGCGGGGGGCGCCCTCTGGGGCCAACGTCCTGACTTTC; CDR3aa: CSASERGAPSGANVLTF
abundance: once; d_gene: NA; v_gene: TRBV6-5; j_gene: TRBJ1-2; CDR3nt: TGTGCCAGCAGTTACTCGAAGGGCAGAGCTAACTATGGCTACACCTTC; CDR3aa: CASSYSKGRANYGYTF
abundance: few; d_gene: NA; v_gene: TRBV5-1; j_gene: TRBJ2-2; CDR3nt: TGCGCCAGCAGCTTGGCCGGCCGCTCCGGTTCTCTAGGGGAGCTGTTTTTT; CDR3aa: CASSLAGRSGSLGELFF
abundance: NA; d_gene: NA; v_gene: TRBV12-3/TRBV12-4; j_gene: TRBJ1-5; CDR3nt: TGTGCCAGCAGTTTGGGGGGCCAGCCCCAGCATTTT; CDR3aa: CASSLGGQPQHF
abundance: NA; d_gene: TRBD1; v_gene: TRBV6-5; j_gene: TRBJ2-4; CDR3nt: TGTGCCAGCATAGGACAGGGAAACATTCAGTACTTC; CDR3aa: CASIGQGNIQYF
abundance: few; d_gene: NA; v_gene: TRBV2; j_gene: TRBJ1-1; CDR3nt: TGTGCCAGCAGTTACAGGGTTACTGAAGCTTTCTTT; CDR3aa: CASSYRVTEAFF